A few counts support the clone carrying this T cell receptor beta chain. Distinct nucleotide sequences in the sample also encode this CDR3. Every donor had blood drawn once into heparin, around 0.12 L on average. Expressed TCRB transcripts were sequenced, since all the RNA that had been isolated was reverse transcribed. Sequencing was performed with immunoSEQ multiplex PCR; in TCRdb, only in-frame clones are kept and a portion is missing. Of 350,000 to 400,000 clones listed, about 15% are singletons. This record belongs to a study of beta chain features in type 1 diabetes. This CDR3 has 11 residues. CDR1 and CDR2 from the germline V gene are GTSNPN and SVGIG (reference sequence). V shed 0 bases and J shed 5 bases, with 5 bases lying between them.

This receptor was identified in a young woman in good health. J is TRBJ2-7 and V is TRBV30; D remains unclear. Sequencing was done on a sample of naive CD4+ T cells from blood. The CDR3 DNA reads TGTGCCTGGAGTGTAGCCGACGAGCAGTACTTC. Translation: CAWSVADEQYF.